The 13 T cell receptor beta chains below all came from one sample that was sequenced in a study of tumor-infiltrating lymphocytes in primary liver carcinoma. With 500 to 650 ng total RNA as template and a constant-region primer, TCR beta cDNA was made. Investigators got TCR beta libraries out of three nested multiplex PCR rounds, done with slightly modified ARM-PCR. TRBV1-TRBV30 forward and Cbeta reverse primers drove the first two roughly 10-cycle rounds. MiXCR was run by TCRdb on the multiplex PCR reads, yielding one entry per CDR3 protein. Of about 350,000 distinct CDR3 sequences listed, 65% are singletons. In addition to blood RNA drawn from unsorted whole blood, germline DNA was extracted. The sample consisted of peripheral blood. Receptors originate from a man in his forties with primary liver carcinoma and hepatitis B virus infection.

Remarks on this clonotype: At one end the junction does not follow the germline gene, possibly because of a read error. The chain joins TRBV6-5 to TRBJ2-1, with 7 bases fitting TRBD1. Per the germline V gene, CDR1 is MNHEY and CDR2 is SVGAGI. The CDR3 is made up of 16 amino acids. The CDR3 DNA reads as TGTGCTAGCAGGGACCCCAGGGACAGCTCCTACAATGAGCAGTTCTTC. Its translation is CASRDPRDSSYNEQFF.

Comment on this clonotype: Mismatch with germline at one junction end may stem from a read error. CDR3 sequence reads: CTSSHLGSGVSSYNEQFF. CDR3 in DNA: TGTACCAGCAGCCACCTGGGTAGCGGGGTAAGCTCCTACAATGAGCAGTTCTTC. The chain has TRBV7-9 and TRBJ2-1; 8 nucleotides agree with TRBD2. CDR1 and CDR2 from the germline V gene are SEHNR and FQNEAQ (reference sequence). This CDR3 is built from 18 residues.

With regard to this clonotype: Mismatch with germline at one junction end may stem from a read error. The rearrangement links TRBV11-2 to TRBJ2-7; no definite D call. This CDR3 is 16 amino acids long. From germline, CDR1 is SGHAT and CDR2 FQNNGV. CDR3 sequence reads: CASCSSFEEIFYEQYF. The CDR3 coding sequence is TGTGCCAGCTGCTCCTCTTTCGAGGAGATTTTCTACGAACAGTACTTC.

As for this clonotype: Relative to the germline gene, one junction end is altered; a read error may explain this. The CDR3 reads CASNSRTGTITDTQYF. CDR3 in DNA: TGTGCCAGCAACTCGCGGACAGGGACAATCACAGATACACAGTATTTT. The gene calls are TRBV11-2 and TRBJ2-3; 8 bases map to TRBD1. CDR3 size: 16 residues. CDR1 and CDR2 (germline): SGHAT, FQNNGV.

This clonotype appeared a few times. In DNA form, the CDR3 reads TGTGCCAGCAGCCCTTCAGGACTCGCGGGAGTGGCCGAGCAGTACTTC. It specifies CASSPSGLAGVAEQYF. V usage is TRBV11-2 and J usage is TRBJ2-7; 7 nucleotides align to TRBD2. This CDR3 has 16 residues. From germline, CDR1 is SGHAT and CDR2 FQNNGV. J gave up 6 bases and V 5 bases, and 16 bases lay outside the gene matches.

As regards this clonotype: A much larger clone sits a single nucleotide away, making a read error possible. The V call is TRBV6-2 or TRBV6-3, the J call TRBJ2-3, with a tentative D call TRBD1 (5 bases). Trimming removed 2 bases at V and 5 bases at J, with 14 bases between. Germline CDR1 MNHEY, CDR2 SVGEGT. CDR3 length: 15 residues. DNA of the CDR3: TGTGCCAGCAGTTACCTAGGGGTTTCCATAGATACGCAGTATTTT. It specifies CASSYLGVSIDTQYF.

For this clonotype: One junction end does not reproduce the germline sequence, and a read error may be involved. The rearrangement uses TRBV13 and TRBJ1-4; D uncertain. Looked up from germline, CDR1 is PRHDT and CDR2 is FYEKMQ (reference sequence). The CDR3 covers 13 residues. This chain's CDR3 is CASSPAINEKPFF. CDR3 bases: TGTGCCAGCAGCCCCGCCATTAATGAAAAACCGTTTTTT.

A note on this clonotype: A read error may explain this, as a much larger clone is one base away. This sequence joins TRBV12-3 or TRBV12-4 and TRBJ2-1; no reliable D call. The V end was cut by 2 bases, the J end by 5 bases, with 10 bases between. The CDR3 has 14 amino acids. The CDR3 is CASSLSRENNEQFF. CDR3 in DNA: TGTGCCAGCAGTTTAAGCAGAGAGAACAATGAGCAGTTCTTC.

Concerning this clonotype itself: Given a much more abundant clone one base away, this may be a read error. This chain joins TRBV5-5 and TRBJ2-3; TRBD2 agrees at 12 bases. The CDR3 contains 16 residues. Germline CDR1 is SGHKS and CDR2 is YYEKEE (reference sequence). As DNA, the CDR3 is TGTGCCTGCAGCTTTACTAGCGGGAGGATGGCGGATACGCAGTATTTT. Its translation: CACSFTSGRMADTQYF. The full variable domain, completed using reference TRBV5-5 and TRBJ2-3, is DAGVTQSPTHLIKTRGQQVTLRCSPISGHKSVSWYQQVLGQGPQFIFQYYEKEERGRGNFPDRFSARQFPNYSSELNVNALLLGDSALYLCACSFTSGRMADTQYFGPGTRLTVL.

This clonotype was counted ten times or more. This rearrangement joins TRBV6-5 to TRBJ2-3, with TRBD2 as a possible D gene (5 bases). The V gene's germline CDR1 is MNHEY and CDR2 SVGAGI. The V gene lost 8 bases and the J gene lost 0 bases, with 12 bases spanning the gap. The CDR3 runs to 14 residues. In DNA, the CDR3 is TGTGCCAGCGGACTGTTAACGAGCACAGATACGCAGTATTTT. It encodes CASGLLTSTDTQYF.

Comments on this clonotype: Since the CDR3 does not end with the conserved phenylalanine or tryptophan, this likely comes from a read error. The J gene is TRBJ2-1, the V gene TRBV11-2; D is ambiguous. CDR1 is SGHAT and CDR2 is FQNNGV in the germline V gene. The CDR3 runs 17 residues. The CDR3 reads CATSLYAAVSSYNEQFS. The CDR3 region has the DNA TGTGCCACCAGCTTATACGCGGCGGTGAGTTCCTACAATGAGCAGTTCTCC.

With respect to this clonotype: One end of the junction is discordant with germline, which a read error may explain. The chain has TRBV11-2 and TRBJ1-1, with 7 bases matching TRBD1. The length of the CDR3 is 16 residues. Germline V gene lookup returns CDR1 SGHAT and CDR2 FQNNGV. CDR3 DNA: TGTGCCAGCAACTTAGCCTACAGGGGAACGGGAACTGAATCTTTCTTT. Protein: CASNLAYRGTGTESFF.

This clonotype was observed once. Being one base from a much bigger clone, this may be a read error. The CDR3 region has the DNA TGTGCCAGCAGTTACTCGATCTGGTGGGGGACTAGCGGCGAGCAGTTCTTC. This sequence encodes CASSYSIWWGTSGEQFF. This rearrangement joins TRBV6-5 to TRBJ2-1; 11 nucleotides align to TRBD2. The V and J ends lost 0 bases and 10 bases, in that order; junction bases with no gene match: 11. This CDR3 spans 17 amino acids. Germline assignment: CDR1 MNHEY and CDR2 SVGAGI.